The entry that follows covers one TCR beta chain sequence. In the source study's methods: Estimates of nucleated cell counts were drawn from the amplification of reference gene primers. Some clones are missing from TCRdb's copy, which holds only in-frame ones; the method was immunoSEQ multiplex PCR. The DNA was the basis for D and trimming; V, J and clone size are from that table. The data contain nearly 200,000 clones, 85% of them singletons. Patients of the Seattle cohort, enrolled during active infection, were followed longitudinally. The sample originates from a study of blood T cell repertoires in COVID-19. About the study: COVID-19 samples, acute and convalescent, were from the United States, Italy and Spain.

CDR3 length: 16 amino acids. Germline CDR1 is SGHVS and CDR2 is FQNEAQ. Trimming left V 6 bases short and J 2 bases short, with 18 bases between. The source of this sequence is a man aged 60 to 75 with COVID-19, enrolled during active disease. What was sequenced was peripheral blood. The chain links TRBV7-8 to TRBJ2-3; TRBD1 is a possible D gene (6 bases). The CDR3 DNA reads TGTGCCAGCAGTCTTACAGACAGGCGGGCCACAGATACGCAGTATTTT. Protein product: CASSLTDRRATDTQYF.